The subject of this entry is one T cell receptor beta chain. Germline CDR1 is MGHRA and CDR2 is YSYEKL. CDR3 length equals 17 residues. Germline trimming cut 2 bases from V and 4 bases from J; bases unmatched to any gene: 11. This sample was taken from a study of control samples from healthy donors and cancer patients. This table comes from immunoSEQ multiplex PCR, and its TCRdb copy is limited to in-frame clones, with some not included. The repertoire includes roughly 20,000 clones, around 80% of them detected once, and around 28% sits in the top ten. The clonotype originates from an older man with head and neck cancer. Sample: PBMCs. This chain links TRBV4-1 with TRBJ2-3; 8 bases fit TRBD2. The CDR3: CASSQFVAGGIPDTQYF. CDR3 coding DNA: TGCGCCAGCAGCCAATTCGTCGCGGGGGGAATCCCAGATACGCAGTATTTT.